These T cell receptor beta chains were read from a single sample in a study of shared clonotypes between healthy human individuals. The data were produced by immunoSEQ multiplex PCR, yet TCRdb's version contains in-frame clones alone and is incomplete. The sample has some 1 million clones; approximately 68% are singletons. The sequenced material came from memory CD4+ T cells sorted from blood. The receptors originated from a man younger than 30 in good health. CDR3s include the opening cysteine and the closing phenylalanine or tryptophan. The D gene is left open where the match is weak. Rows give clone size only sometimes, using once, few, many, or a class for an expanded clone.

size | J | V | D | length | CDR3 | DNA
many | TRBJ2-1 | TRBV4-1 | TRBD2 | 15 | CASSKGRAEYNEQFF | TGCGCCAGCAGCAAGGGGAGGGCGGAATACAATGAGCAGTTCTTC
. | TRBJ1-1 | TRBV6-5 | TRBD1 | 13 | CASSPQGGTEAFF | TGTGCCAGCAGCCCACAGGGGGGCACTGAAGCTTTCTTT
. | TRBJ2-1 | TRBV10-3 | . | 15 | CAISNGPGGFNEQFF | TGTGCCATCTCTAACGGTCCCGGAGGTTTCAATGAGCAGTTCTTC
. | TRBJ2-7 | TRBV10-3 | . | 13 | CAITQGAAYEQYF | TGTGCCATCACTCAGGGAGCTGCCTACGAGCAGTACTTC
. | TRBJ2-7 | TRBV10-2 | . | 16 | CASSENLRGSVYEQYF | TGCGCCAGCAGTGAAAACCTTAGGGGCTCGGTCTACGAGCAGTACTTC
few | TRBJ1-5 | TRBV27 | TRBD1 | 13 | CASSSGQATPQHF | TGTGCCAGCAGTTCAGGACAGGCTACGCCCCAGCATTTT
. | TRBJ2-3 | TRBV5-6 | . | 15 | CASSPRKRVKDTQYF | TGTGCCAGCAGCCCCCGTAAACGGGTTAAGGATACGCAGTATTTT
. | TRBJ1-5 | TRBV27 | . | 13 | CASSLRTDQPQHF | TGTGCCAGCAGTTTACGGACAGATCAGCCCCAGCATTTT
once | TRBJ1-4 | TRBV10-3 | . | 15 | CAISEDGATNEKLFF | TGTGCCATCAGTGAGGACGGTGCAACTAATGAAAAACTGTTTTTT
. | TRBJ1-1 | TRBV5-6 | . | 14 | CASSLSRANTEAFF | TGTGCCAGCAGCTTGAGTCGGGCGAACACTGAAGCTTTCTTT
once | TRBJ2-7 | TRBV30 | TRBD1 | 13 | CARDRGTGSEQYF | TGTGCCAGGGACAGGGGGACTGGGAGCGAGCAGTACTTC
. | TRBJ1-6 | TRBV30 | . | 16 | CAWKRDGVGLNSPLHF | TGTGCCTGGAAAAGGGACGGGGTCGGATTAAATTCACCCCTCCACTTT
once | TRBJ2-5 | TRBV7-2 | . | 13 | CASSLYGRETQYF | TGTGCCAGCAGCTTATACGGACGAGAGACCCAGTACTTC
. | TRBJ2-7 | TRBV2 | . | 15 | CASSVGGALGYEQYF | TGTGCCAGCAGTGTTGGCGGGGCCCTCGGGTACGAGCAGTACTTC
. | TRBJ1-1 | TRBV18 | . | 15 | CASSLAQGWSTEAFF | TGTGCCAGCTCACTCGCCCAGGGCTGGTCCACTGAAGCTTTCTTT
. | TRBJ1-4 | TRBV7-9 | . | 15 | CASSLAGLDTEKLFF | TGTGCCAGCAGCTTAGCGGGTTTGGACACTGAAAAACTGTTTTTT
. | TRBJ2-2 | TRBV19 | . | 15 | CASSIGRAETGELFF | TGTGCCAGTAGTATTGGTCGGGCGGAGACCGGGGAGCTGTTTTTT
. | TRBJ2-7 | TRBV27 | . | 12 | CASSTGPNEQYF | TGTGCCAGCAGTACGGGACCAAACGAGCAGTACTTC
. | TRBJ2-1 | TRBV10-3 | TRBD1 | 15 | CAIKLGQGNHNEQFF | TGTGCCATCAAACTGGGACAGGGGAACCACAATGAGCAGTTCTTC
. | TRBJ2-1 | TRBV2 | TRBD2 | 14 | CASTTAGVWNEQFF | TGTGCCAGCACTACCGCGGGAGTATGGAATGAGCAGTTCTTC
. | TRBJ1-2 | TRBV4-2 | TRBD1 | 16 | CASSEGQQPGNYGYTF | TGTGCCAGCAGCGAGGGACAGCAACCGGGAAACTATGGCTACACCTTC
. | TRBJ2-1 | TRBV9 | TRBD2 | 17 | CASSSRATGGPVGEQFF | TGTGCCAGCAGCTCTAGGGCGACGGGAGGGCCGGTGGGTGAGCAGTTCTTC
few | TRBJ2-1 | TRBV15 | . | 14 | CATSPQRGRGEQFF | TGTGCCACCAGCCCCCAGAGGGGCAGGGGTGAGCAGTTCTTC
. | TRBJ2-4 | TRBV6-1 | . | 14 | CASRDVAEKNIQYF | TGTGCCAGCAGGGACGTAGCGGAAAAGAACATTCAGTACTTC
. | TRBJ1-2 | TRBV2 | . | 15 | CASSESSSRLYGYTF | TGTGCCAGCAGTGAAAGTAGTAGCAGGCTCTATGGCTACACCTTC
. | TRBJ2-3 | TRBV7-8 | TRBD2 | 15 | CASSRSGSDADTQYF | TGTGCCAGCAGCCGTAGCGGGAGTGACGCAGATACGCAGTATTTT
. | TRBJ2-1 | TRBV30 | TRBD2 | 16 | CAWNPKGAGGLNEQFF | TGTGCCTGGAACCCCAAGGGGGCGGGGGGGCTCAATGAGCAGTTCTTC
. | TRBJ1-6 | TRBV6-6 | . | 16 | CASSYPEGGPNSPLHF | TGTGCCAGCAGTTACCCGGAGGGGGGCCCCAATTCACCCCTCCACTTT
many | TRBJ2-2 | TRBV5-1 | . | 13 | CASSLAIGGELFF | TGCGCCAGCAGCTTGGCTATCGGCGGGGAGCTGTTTTTT
once | TRBJ2-6 | TRBV6-6 | . | 13 | CASTRSGANVLTF | TGTGCCAGCACCCGCTCCGGGGCCAACGTCCTGACTTTC
. | TRBJ2-1 | TRBV4-2 | . | 13 | CASSQVDGDEQFF | TGTGCCAGCAGCCAAGTAGATGGGGATGAGCAGTTCTTC
. | TRBJ2-7 | TRBV4-3 | . | 15 | CASSHSGNLPLEQYF | TGCGCCAGCAGCCATTCAGGGAACTTACCCCTCGAGCAGTACTTC
once | TRBJ2-5 | TRBV6-1 | . | 16 | CASSDRKSYSQETQYF | TGTGCCAGCAGTGACCGAAAATCTTATTCTCAAGAGACCCAGTACTTC
. | TRBJ2-6 | TRBV9 | TRBD1 | 16 | CASSAGQGSGANVLTF | TGTGCCAGCAGCGCTGGACAGGGATCTGGGGCCAACGTCCTGACTTTC
few | TRBJ1-1 | TRBV6-5 | TRBD1 | 15 | CASRPSIAGTGEAFF | TGTGCCAGCAGACCGTCCATAGCCGGGACAGGGGAAGCTTTCTTT
. | TRBJ2-7 | TRBV6-6 | TRBD1 | 15 | CASSYRGQGHYEQYF | TGTGCCAGCAGTTACAGAGGACAGGGCCACTACGAGCAGTACTTC
. | TRBJ1-2 | TRBV10-3 | TRBD1 | 15 | CAISATGTANYGYTF | TGTGCCATCAGTGCTACCGGGACAGCTAACTATGGCTACACCTTC
. | TRBJ2-3 | TRBV27 | TRBD1 | 15 | CASSFQDRVTDTQYF | TGTGCCAGCAGTTTCCAGGACAGGGTCACAGATACGCAGTATTTT
few | TRBJ2-5 | TRBV29-1 | . | 13 | CSVGRDTKETQYF | TGCAGCGTGGGGCGGGATACTAAGGAGACCCAGTACTTC
. | TRBJ2-7 | TRBV6-1 | . | 17 | CASSEAVPGQLAYEQYF | TGTGCCAGCAGTGAAGCGGTCCCGGGACAACTCGCCTACGAGCAGTACTTC
. | TRBJ2-2 | TRBV5-4 | TRBD1 | 15 | CASRPGQTNTGELFF | TGTGCCAGCAGGCCGGGACAGACGAACACCGGGGAGCTGTTTTTT
. | TRBJ2-2 | TRBV7-2 | TRBD2 | 18 | CASSLGVGLAGNTGELFF | TGTGCCAGCAGCTTAGGGGTGGGACTAGCGGGGAACACCGGGGAGCTGTTTTTT
. | TRBJ2-1 | TRBV5-1 | TRBD2 | 15 | CASSFTSGGYNEQFF | TGCGCCAGCAGCTTTACTAGCGGGGGGTACAATGAGCAGTTCTTC
. | TRBJ1-4 | TRBV4-1 | TRBD1 | 15 | CASSQNDRANEKLFF | TGCGCCAGCAGCCAGAATGACAGGGCGAATGAAAAACTGTTTTTT
. | TRBJ2-7 | TRBV6-4 | . | 14 | CASSARGLGYEQYF | TGTGCCAGCAGTGCTCGGGGTTTGGGGTACGAGCAGTACTTC
many | TRBJ2-3 | TRBV18 | . | 15 | CASSNGLSPTDTQYF | TGTGCCAGCTCCAACGGCCTCTCGCCCACAGATACGCAGTATTTT
. | TRBJ1-2 | TRBV28 | . | 14 | CASSRTGTGYGYTF | TGTGCCAGCAGCCGAACCGGGACTGGATATGGCTACACCTTC
. | TRBJ1-1 | TRBV7-2 | . | 12 | CASSLRGGEAFF | TGTGCCAGCAGCTTACGGGGAGGTGAAGCTTTCTTT
. | TRBJ2-2 | TRBV5-1 | . | 14 | CASSLTASTGELFF | TGCGCCAGCAGCTTGACGGCGAGCACCGGGGAGCTGTTTTTT
. | TRBJ2-7 | TRBV19 | . | 14 | CASSIDRGSYEQYF | TGTGCCAGTAGTATAGACAGGGGATCCTACGAGCAGTACTTC
. | TRBJ1-2 | TRBV25-1 | . | 14 | CASTPGTANYGYTF | TGTGCCAGCACCCCTGGGACGGCTAACTATGGCTACACCTTC
. | TRBJ2-7 | TRBV30 | TRBD1 | 15 | CAWSLTGTGSNEQYF | TGTGCCTGGAGCTTGACCGGGACAGGGTCAAACGAGCAGTACTTC
. | TRBJ1-1 | TRBV28 | . | 14 | CASSASWSNTEAFF | TGTGCCAGCAGTGCCTCCTGGTCAAACACTGAAGCTTTCTTT
. | TRBJ1-1 | TRBV5-4 | TRBD1 | 15 | CASSPRTGDHTEAFF | TGTGCCAGCAGCCCGCGGACAGGGGACCACACTGAAGCTTTCTTT
. | TRBJ1-5 | TRBV5-8 | . | 16 | CASSLRGLRGNQPQHF | TGTGCCAGCAGCTTGAGGGGGTTGCGAGGCAATCAGCCCCAGCATTTT